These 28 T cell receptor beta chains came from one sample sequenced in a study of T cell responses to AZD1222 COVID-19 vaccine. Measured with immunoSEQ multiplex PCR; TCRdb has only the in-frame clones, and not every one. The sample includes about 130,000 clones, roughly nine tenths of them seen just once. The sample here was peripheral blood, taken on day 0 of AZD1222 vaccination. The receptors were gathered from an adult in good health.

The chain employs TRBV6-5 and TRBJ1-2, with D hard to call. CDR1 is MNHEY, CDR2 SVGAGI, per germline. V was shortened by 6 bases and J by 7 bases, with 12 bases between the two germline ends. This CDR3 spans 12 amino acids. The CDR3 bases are TGTGCCAGCAGGTACCCGGAGGGTGGCTACACCTTC. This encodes CASRYPEGGYTF.

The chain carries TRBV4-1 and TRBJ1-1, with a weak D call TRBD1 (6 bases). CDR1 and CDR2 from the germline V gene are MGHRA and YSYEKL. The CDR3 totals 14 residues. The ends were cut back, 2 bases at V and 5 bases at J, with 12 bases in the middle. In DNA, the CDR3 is TGCGCCAGCAGCCAATCCGAGGGGGTGACTGAAGCTTTCTTT. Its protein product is CASSQSEGVTEAFF.

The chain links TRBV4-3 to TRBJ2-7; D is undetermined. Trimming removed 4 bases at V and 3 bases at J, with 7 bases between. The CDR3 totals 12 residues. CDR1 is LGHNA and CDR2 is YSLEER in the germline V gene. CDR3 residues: CASSRWGYEQYF. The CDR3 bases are TGCGCCAGCAGCCGCTGGGGCTACGAGCAGTACTTC.

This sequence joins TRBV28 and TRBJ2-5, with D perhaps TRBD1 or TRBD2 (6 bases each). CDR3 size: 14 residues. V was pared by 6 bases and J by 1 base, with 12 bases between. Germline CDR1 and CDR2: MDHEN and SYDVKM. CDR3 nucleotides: TGTGCCAGCAGAGAAGGGGGGCGCCAAGAGACCCAGTACTTC. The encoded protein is CASREGGRQETQYF.

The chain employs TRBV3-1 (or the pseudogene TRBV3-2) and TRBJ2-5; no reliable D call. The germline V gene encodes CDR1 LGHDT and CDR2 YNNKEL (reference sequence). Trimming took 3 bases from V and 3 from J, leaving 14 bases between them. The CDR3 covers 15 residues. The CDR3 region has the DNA TGTGCCAGCAGCCAGGTCGCCTCCTCCAAAGAGACCCAGTACTTC. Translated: CASSQVASSKETQYF.

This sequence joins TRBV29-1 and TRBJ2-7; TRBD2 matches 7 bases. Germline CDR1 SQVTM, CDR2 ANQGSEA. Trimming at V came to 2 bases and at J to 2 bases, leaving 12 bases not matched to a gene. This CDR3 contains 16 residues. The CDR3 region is CSVETAVAGKTYEQYF. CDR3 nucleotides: TGCAGCGTTGAAACAGCAGTAGCGGGTAAGACCTACGAGCAGTACTTC.

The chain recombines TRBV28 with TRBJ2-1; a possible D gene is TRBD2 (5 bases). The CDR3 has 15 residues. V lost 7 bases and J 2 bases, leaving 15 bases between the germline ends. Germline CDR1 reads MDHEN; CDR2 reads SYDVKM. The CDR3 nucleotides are TGTGCCAGCACCTTGGTACTGGGAGCCTACAATGAGCAGTTCTTC. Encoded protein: CASTLVLGAYNEQFF.

The chain's CDR3 is CASRETSGTPQQYF. The CDR3 nucleotides read TGTGCCAGCAGAGAGACTAGCGGGACCCCCCAGCAGTACTTC. The V call is TRBV6-5, the J call TRBJ2-7; 11 bases match TRBD2. With V trimmed by 6 bases and J by 8 bases, 9 bases remained unmatched. The germline V gene has CDR1 MNHEY and CDR2 SVGAGI. The CDR3 contains 14 residues.

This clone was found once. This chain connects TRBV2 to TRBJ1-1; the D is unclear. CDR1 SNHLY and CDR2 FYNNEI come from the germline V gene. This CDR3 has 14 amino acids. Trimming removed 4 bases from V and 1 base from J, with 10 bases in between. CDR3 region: CASSVTGSNTEAFF. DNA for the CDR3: TGTGCCAGCAGTGTAACCGGATCGAACACTGAAGCTTTCTTT.

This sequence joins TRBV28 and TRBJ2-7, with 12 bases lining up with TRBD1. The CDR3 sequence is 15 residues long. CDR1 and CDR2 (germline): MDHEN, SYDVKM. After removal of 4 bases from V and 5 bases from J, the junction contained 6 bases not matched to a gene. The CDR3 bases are TGTGCCAGCAGTTCCCCCGGGACAGGGGGCCACGAGCAGTACTTC. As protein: CASSSPGTGGHEQYF.

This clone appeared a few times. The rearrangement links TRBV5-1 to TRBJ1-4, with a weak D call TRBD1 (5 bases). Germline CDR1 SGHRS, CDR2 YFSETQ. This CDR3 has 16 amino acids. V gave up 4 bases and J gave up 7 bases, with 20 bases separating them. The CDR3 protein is CASSPGPGEGSEKLFF. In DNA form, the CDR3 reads TGCGCCAGCAGCCCCGGTCCGGGGGAAGGAAGTGAAAAACTGTTTTTT.

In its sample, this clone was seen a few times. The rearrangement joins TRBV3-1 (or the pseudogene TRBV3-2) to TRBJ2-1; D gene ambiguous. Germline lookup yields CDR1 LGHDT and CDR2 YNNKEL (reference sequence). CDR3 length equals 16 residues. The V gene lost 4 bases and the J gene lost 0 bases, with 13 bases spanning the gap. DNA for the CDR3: TGTGCCAGCAGCCTCCTGAGCGCGAGCTCCTACAATGAGCAGTTCTTC. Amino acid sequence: CASSLLSASSYNEQFF.

CDR3 loop: CASNREAAGELFF. In DNA, the CDR3 is TGTGCCAGCAACCGGGAGGCTGCCGGGGAGCTGTTTTTT. The chain is built from TRBV5-5 and TRBJ2-2; 7 nucleotides agree with TRBD2. Per germline, CDR1 SGHKS and CDR2 YYEKEE (reference sequence). J gave up 6 bases and V 6 bases, and 5 bases lay outside the gene matches. The CDR3 contains 13 residues. Combining the CDR3 with reference TRBV5-5 and TRBJ2-2 gives the whole variable domain DAGVTQSPTHLIKTRGQQVTLRCSPISGHKSVSWYQQVLGQGPQFIFQYYEKEERGRGNFPDRFSARQFPNYSSELNVNALLLGDSALYLCASNREAAGELFFGEGSRLTVL.

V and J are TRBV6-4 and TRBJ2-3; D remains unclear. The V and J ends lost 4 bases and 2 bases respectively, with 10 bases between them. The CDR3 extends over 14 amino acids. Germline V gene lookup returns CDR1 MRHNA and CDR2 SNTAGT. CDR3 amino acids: CASSVFGNTDTQYF. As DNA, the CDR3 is TGTGCCAGCAGTGTATTTGGGAACACAGATACGCAGTATTTT.

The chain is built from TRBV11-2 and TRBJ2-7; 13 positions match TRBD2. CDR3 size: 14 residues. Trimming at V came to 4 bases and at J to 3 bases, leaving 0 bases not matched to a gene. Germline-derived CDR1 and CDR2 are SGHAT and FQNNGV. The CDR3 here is CASSWTSGSYEQYF. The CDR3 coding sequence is TGTGCCAGCAGCTGGACTAGCGGGAGCTACGAGCAGTACTTC.

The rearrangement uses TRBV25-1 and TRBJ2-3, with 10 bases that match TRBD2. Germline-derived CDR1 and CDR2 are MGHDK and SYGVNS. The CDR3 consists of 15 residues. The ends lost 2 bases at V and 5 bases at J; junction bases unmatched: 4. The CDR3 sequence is CASSESGRGIDTQYF. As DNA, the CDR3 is TGTGCCAGCAGTGAAAGCGGGAGGGGCATAGATACGCAGTATTTT.

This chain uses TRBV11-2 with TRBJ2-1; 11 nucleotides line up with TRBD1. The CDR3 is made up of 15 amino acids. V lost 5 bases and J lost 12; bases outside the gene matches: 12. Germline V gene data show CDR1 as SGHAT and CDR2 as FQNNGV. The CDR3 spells CASSPMRTGGQRQFF. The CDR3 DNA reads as TGTGCCAGCAGCCCTATGAGGACAGGGGGCCAGAGGCAGTTCTTC.

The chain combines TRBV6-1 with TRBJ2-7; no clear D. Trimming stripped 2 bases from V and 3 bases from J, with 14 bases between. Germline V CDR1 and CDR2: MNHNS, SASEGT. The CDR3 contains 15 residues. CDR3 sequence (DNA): TGTGCCAGCAGTGAACGCAGTGTTATGAACTACGAGCAGTACTTC. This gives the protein CASSERSVMNYEQYF.

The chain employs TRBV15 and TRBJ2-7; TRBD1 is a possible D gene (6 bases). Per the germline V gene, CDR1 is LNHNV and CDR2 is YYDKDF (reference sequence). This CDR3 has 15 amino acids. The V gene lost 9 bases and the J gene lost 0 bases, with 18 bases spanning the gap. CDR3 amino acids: CATRLEQGSSYEQYF. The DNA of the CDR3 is TGTGCCACGAGGCTTGAACAGGGTTCCTCCTACGAGCAGTACTTC.

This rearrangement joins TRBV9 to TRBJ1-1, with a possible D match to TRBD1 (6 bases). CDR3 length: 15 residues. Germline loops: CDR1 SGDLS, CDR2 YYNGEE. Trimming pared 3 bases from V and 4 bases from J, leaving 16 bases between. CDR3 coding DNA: TGTGCCAGCAGCGCGGACCAGAGGGGGAGCACTGAAGCTTTCTTT. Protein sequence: CASSADQRGSTEAFF.

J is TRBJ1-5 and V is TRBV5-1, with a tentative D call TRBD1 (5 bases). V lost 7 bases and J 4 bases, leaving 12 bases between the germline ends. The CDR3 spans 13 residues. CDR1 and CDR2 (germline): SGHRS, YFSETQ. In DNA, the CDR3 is TGCGCCAGCGGGACCACACTTAATCAGCCCCAGCATTTT. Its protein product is CASGTTLNQPQHF.

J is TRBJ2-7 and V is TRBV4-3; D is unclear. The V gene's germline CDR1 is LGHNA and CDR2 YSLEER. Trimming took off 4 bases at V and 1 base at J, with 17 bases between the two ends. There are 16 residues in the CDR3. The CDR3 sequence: CASSRRAQDPSYEQYF. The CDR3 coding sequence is TGCGCCAGCAGCCGAAGGGCGCAGGACCCTTCCTACGAGCAGTACTTC.

The CDR3 here is CASGPTGGGNSYNEQFF. In nucleotides, the CDR3 is TGTGCCAGCGGCCCGACTGGCGGGGGGAACTCCTACAATGAGCAGTTCTTC. The chain uses TRBV9 and TRBJ2-1; 8 bases are shared with TRBD2. The CDR3 runs 17 residues. In germline, CDR1 is SGDLS, CDR2 YYNGEE. The trim removed 7 bases at V and 0 bases at J, leaving 12 bases unmatched.

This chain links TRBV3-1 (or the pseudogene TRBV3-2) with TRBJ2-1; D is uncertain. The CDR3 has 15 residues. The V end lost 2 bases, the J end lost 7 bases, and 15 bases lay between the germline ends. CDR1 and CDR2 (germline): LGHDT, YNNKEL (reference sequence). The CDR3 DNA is TGTGCCAGCAGCCAAACCGCGCAGGTAGGAAATGAGCAGTTCTTC. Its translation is CASSQTAQVGNEQFF.

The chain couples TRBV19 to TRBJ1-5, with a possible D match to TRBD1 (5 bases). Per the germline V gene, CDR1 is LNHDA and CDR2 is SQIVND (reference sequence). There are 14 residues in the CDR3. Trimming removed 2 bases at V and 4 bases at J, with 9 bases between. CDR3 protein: CASSISGGNQPQHF. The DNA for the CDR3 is TGTGCCAGTAGTATATCCGGGGGAAATCAGCCCCAGCATTTT.

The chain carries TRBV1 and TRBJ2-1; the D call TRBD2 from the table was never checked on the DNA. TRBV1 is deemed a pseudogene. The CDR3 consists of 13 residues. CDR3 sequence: CTSSQEPTDEQFF. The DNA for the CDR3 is TGCACCAGCAGCCAAGAACCCACTGATGAGCAGTTCTTC.

DNA for the CDR3: TGTGCCAGCTCATACGACAGGGGGAGGTTCGGAAACACCATATATTTT. Amino acids: CASSYDRGRFGNTIYF. The rearrangement joins TRBV18 to TRBJ1-3, with 9 positions matching TRBD1. Per the germline V gene, CDR1 is KGHSH and CDR2 is LQKENI. The CDR3 spans 16 residues. The junction had 9 bases not matched to a gene; V was cut back by 5 bases and J by 4 bases.

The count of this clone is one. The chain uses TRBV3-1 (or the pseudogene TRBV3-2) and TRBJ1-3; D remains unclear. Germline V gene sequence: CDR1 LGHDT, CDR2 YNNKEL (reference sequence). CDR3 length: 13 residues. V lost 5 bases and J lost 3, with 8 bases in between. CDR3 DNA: TGTGCCAGCAGCTTCGGACGTGGAAACACCATATATTTT. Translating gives CASSFGRGNTIYF.